This passage covers 20 T cell receptor beta chains from one sample sequenced in a study of molecular identifiers for immune sequencing clone quantification. In TCRdb, the PCR reads were re-called with MiXCR into one record per CDR3 protein. This sample has approximately 500,000 distinct CDR3 sequences, with 25% found just once. The sequencing input was naive CD8+ T cells from blood, with Jurkat cell RNA spiked in. Subset described: FACS-sorted CD8+CD4-CCR7+CD45RA+ naive T cells. The receptors shown here come from a human donor in good health. Some libraries in this study had Jurkat cell RNA spiked in.

As for this clonotype: A read error may be the cause here, since a much bigger clone is one base away. The chain has TRBV12-3 or TRBV12-4 and TRBJ2-5; D possibly uses TRBD1 or TRBD2 (5 bases each). Trimming shortened V by 3 bases and J by 5 bases, and 13 bases separated the two germline ends. This CDR3 is built from 14 residues. As DNA, the CDR3 is TGTGCCAGCAGTTTTGGGGGTCCTCATGAGACCCAGTACTTC. This codes for CASSFGGPHETQYF.

Worth noting for this clonotype: A read error is possible here, since a much larger clone lies one base away. V and J are TRBV27 and TRBJ1-3; the match to TRBD1 covers 10 bases. The length of the CDR3 is 15 residues. Germline assignment: CDR1 MNHEY and CDR2 SMNVEV (reference sequence). This CDR3 reads CASRQTGGAGNTTYF. DNA of the CDR3: TGTGCCAGCAGACAGACAGGGGGCGCCGGAAACACCACATATTTT.

This clonotype was counted many times. The chain carries TRBV20-1 and TRBJ2-3; D gene uncertain. The CDR3 extends over 16 amino acids. V lost 0 bases, J lost 2 bases, and 15 bases lay in between. Germline V lookup: CDR1 DFQATT, CDR2 SNEGSKA (reference sequence). The CDR3, as DNA: TGCAGTGCTAGAGATGGCCTGGACCCCCACACAGATACGCAGTATTTT. Amino acid sequence: CSARDGLDPHTDTQYF.

The V call is TRBV29-1, the J call TRBJ2-2, with 7 nucleotides matching TRBD1. Germline values: CDR1 SQVTM, CDR2 ANQGSEA. The V gene end was trimmed by 3 bases and the J gene end by 4 bases; junction bases not matched to a gene: 5. CDR3 length: 14 amino acids. CDR3 sequence (DNA): TGCAGCGTTGAGGCAGGGGGTAGCACCGGGGAGCTGTTTTTT. Its protein product is CSVEAGGSTGELFF.

The chain is built from TRBV14 and TRBJ2-7; D remains ambiguous. V was cut by 1 base and J by 3 bases, with 13 bases left in between. This CDR3 is built from 15 residues. CDR1 is SGHDN and CDR2 is FVKESK in the germline V gene. The CDR3 spells CASSQGNVGFYEQYF. CDR3 bases: TGTGCCAGCAGCCAAGGAAACGTCGGATTCTACGAGCAGTACTTC.

Worth noting for this clonotype: A much larger clonotype is one base distant, so this may be a read error. CDR3: CASSAIEVTEASF. The CDR3 nucleotides read TGTGCCAGCAGCGCGATTGAGGTCACTGAAGCTTCCTTT. The chain is built from TRBV7-9 and TRBJ1-1; no clear D gene. The CDR3 sequence is 13 residues long. The germline gives CDR1 SEHNR, CDR2 FQNEAQ (reference sequence).

This clonotype was found a few times. This chain uses TRBV4-1 with TRBJ2-2; the match to TRBD1 covers 10 bases. CDR1 and CDR2 (germline): MGHRA, YSYEKL. The CDR3 consists of 16 residues. The V segment lost 4 bases and the J segment 4 bases; nucleotides outside the gene matches: 6. The CDR3 here is CASSPTGTGVTGELFF. The CDR3 coding sequence is TGCGCCAGCAGCCCCACCGGGACAGGGGTCACCGGGGAGCTGTTTTTT.

This sequence joins TRBV7-8 and TRBJ2-1; TRBD2 aligns across 8 bases. Per the germline V gene, CDR1 is SGHVS and CDR2 is FQNEAQ. V dropped 1 base and J dropped 8; count of bases not matched to a gene: 13. The length of the CDR3 is 17 residues. The CDR3 sequence is CASSLGASGPRVDEQFF. DNA of the CDR3: TGTGCCAGCAGCTTAGGGGCTAGCGGGCCCAGAGTCGATGAGCAGTTCTTC.

This clonotype came up a few times. One junction end does not reproduce the germline sequence, and a read error may be involved. This chain connects TRBV20-1 to TRBJ2-7; D perhaps matches TRBD1 (5 bases). CDR1 and CDR2 (germline): DFQATT, SNEGSKA (reference sequence). CDR3 length equals 14 residues. CDR3 loop: CSASPLATGEQWDF. The CDR3 bases are TGCAGTGCTAGTCCCCTCGCTACAGGCGAACAGTGGGACTTC.

On this clonotype: A clone one base away is much larger, so this may be a read error. The rearrangement joins TRBV28 to TRBJ2-5; 8 positions match TRBD1. The junction had 2 bases not matched to a gene; V was cut back by 5 bases and J by 0 bases. This CDR3 spans 14 amino acids. Germline CDR1 and CDR2: MDHEN and SYDVKM. CDR3 DNA sequence: TGTGCCAGCAGTCTGGACAGGGACCAAGAGACCCAGTACTTC. Its protein product is CASSLDRDQETQYF.

The chain couples TRBV12-3 or TRBV12-4 to TRBJ1-3; no clear D. V dropped 7 bases and J dropped 5 bases, with 15 bases sitting between them. The CDR3 runs to 14 residues. The CDR3 DNA is TGTGCCAGCACCAACCCAGAGGCCCGAAACACCATATATTTT. It codes for CASTNPEARNTIYF.

This clonotype was observed many times. The chain links TRBV7-8 to TRBJ1-5; no firm D call. V lost 2 bases, J lost 4 bases, and 15 bases lay in between. The CDR3 has 16 residues. CDR1 SGHVS and CDR2 FQNEAQ come from the germline V gene. The CDR3 here is CASSLTLPGTNQPQHF. CDR3 in DNA: TGTGCCAGCAGCTTAACACTCCCAGGCACTAATCAGCCCCAGCATTTT.

J is TRBJ2-2 and V is TRBV6-2 or TRBV6-3, with TRBD2 matching over 11 bases. With 4 bases clipped from V and 4 bases from J, the junction kept 2 bases outside the gene matches. Per the germline V gene, CDR1 is MNHEY and CDR2 is SVGEGT. CDR3 length equals 15 residues. The CDR3 sequence: CASSFLAGGTGELFF. The CDR3 nucleotides read TGTGCCAGCAGTTTCCTAGCGGGAGGCACCGGGGAGCTGTTTTTT.

The chain joins TRBV10-1 to TRBJ2-3; D is ambiguous. The CDR3 is 14 residues long. Germline-derived CDR1 and CDR2 are WNHNN and SYGVQD (reference sequence). Trimming cost V 1 base and J 4 bases, with 9 bases left between them. In nucleotides, the CDR3 is TGCGCCAGCAGTGAGTTTTTGGGCGCAGATACGCAGTATTTT. Amino acid sequence: CASSEFLGADTQYF.

The chain carries TRBV4-2 and TRBJ2-2; tentative D call: TRBD1 (6 bases). CDR1 and CDR2 from the germline V gene are LGHNA and YNFKEQ. The length of the CDR3 is 17 residues. Trimming removed 4 bases at V and 8 bases at J, with 23 bases between. CDR3 in amino acids: CASSPSLRQGPGGELFF. CDR3 nucleotides: TGTGCCAGCAGCCCCTCCCTCAGGCAGGGGCCTGGAGGGGAGCTGTTTTTT.

The chain combines TRBV6-1 with TRBJ2-3; TRBD1 or TRBD2 may be the D gene (5 bases each). This CDR3 is 15 amino acids long. CDR1 is MNHNS and CDR2 is SASEGT in the germline V gene. Deletions cut 6 bases from V and 0 bases from J, with 13 bases between. The chain's CDR3 is CASRGTWSSTDTQYF. For the CDR3, the DNA is TGTGCCAGCAGAGGGACCTGGAGTAGCACAGATACGCAGTATTTT.

This clonotype was picked up a small number of times. The V gene is TRBV6-5, the J gene TRBJ2-7; D gene ambiguous. There are 12 residues in the CDR3. The V gene lost 2 bases and the J gene lost 7 bases, with 9 bases spanning the gap. Looked up from germline, CDR1 is MNHEY and CDR2 is SVGAGI. The CDR3 DNA sequence: TGTGCCAGCAGTTACGACGGTTGGGAGCAGTACTTC. Encoded protein: CASSYDGWEQYF.

The chain carries TRBV20-1 and TRBJ1-1; a possible D gene is TRBD1 (6 bases). Trimming shortened V by 0 bases and J by 3 bases, and 14 bases separated the two germline ends. CDR1 is DFQATT, CDR2 SNEGSKA, per germline (reference sequence). This CDR3 is built from 15 residues. This chain's CDR3 is CSAREQGKSDTEAFF. CDR3 DNA: TGCAGTGCTAGAGAACAGGGAAAGTCGGACACTGAAGCTTTCTTT.

The V call is TRBV3-1, the J call TRBJ2-4; 8 bases fit TRBD2. The germline V gene has CDR1 LGHDT and CDR2 YNNKEL (reference sequence). The CDR3 contains 18 residues. J lost 1 base, V lost 0 bases, and 8 bases had no gene match. The CDR3 spells CASSQDLAGRWAKNIQYF. DNA of the CDR3: TGTGCCAGCAGCCAAGATCTAGCGGGCAGGTGGGCCAAAAACATTCAGTACTTC.

The chain couples TRBV19 to TRBJ1-5; a weak D match, TRBD1 (6 bases). The V and J ends lost 5 bases and 3 bases respectively, with 17 bases between them. The CDR3 runs 16 residues. The germline CDR1 and CDR2 sequences are LNHDA and SQIVND (reference sequence). The chain's CDR3 is CASSELPGQHNQPQHF. The DNA for the CDR3 is TGTGCCAGTAGTGAACTTCCGGGACAACACAATCAGCCCCAGCATTTT. The variable domain in full, with the rest retrieved from reference TRBV19 and TRBJ1-5, is DGGITQSPKYLFRKEGQNVTLSCEQNLNHDAMYWYRQDPGQGLRLIYYSQIVNDFQKGDIAEGYSVSREKKESFPLTVTSAQKNPTAFYLCASSELPGQHNQPQHFGDGTRLSIL.